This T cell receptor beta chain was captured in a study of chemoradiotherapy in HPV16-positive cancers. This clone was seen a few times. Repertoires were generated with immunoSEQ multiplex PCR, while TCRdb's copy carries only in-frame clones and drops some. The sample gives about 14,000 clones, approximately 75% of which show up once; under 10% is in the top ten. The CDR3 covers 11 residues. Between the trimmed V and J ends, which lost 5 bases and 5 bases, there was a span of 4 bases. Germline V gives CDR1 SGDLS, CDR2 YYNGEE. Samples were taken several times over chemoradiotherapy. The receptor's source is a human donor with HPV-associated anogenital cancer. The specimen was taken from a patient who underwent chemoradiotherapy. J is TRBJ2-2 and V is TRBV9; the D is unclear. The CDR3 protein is CASRGTGELFF. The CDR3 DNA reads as TGTGCCAGCAGGGGAACCGGGGAGCTGTTTTTT.